Each of the 20 T cell receptor beta chains below was sequenced from the same sample in a study of cytomegalovirus exposure and HLA in healthy donors. PCR employed 60 Vbeta and 13 Jbeta primers. Profiling relied on immunoSEQ multiplex PCR, and the TCRdb table lists in-frame clones only, not all of them. The repertoire includes some 150,000 clones, 80% of them detected once, and around 2.4% sits in the top ten. Specimen: PBMCs. Receptor source: a man aged 45-65 years in good health and CMV-seronegative.

This clone showed up just a few times. The chain links TRBV27 to TRBJ2-3; 9 positions match TRBD2. Germline loops: CDR1 MNHEY, CDR2 SMNVEV (reference sequence). The CDR3 loop spans 13 amino acids. V was clipped by 6 bases and J by 6 bases; unmatched bases: 4. The CDR3 DNA follows: TGTGCCAGCAGATCTAGCGGGACGGATACGCAGTATTTT. Translated, it gives CASRSSGTDTQYF.

J is TRBJ1-4 and V is TRBV29-1, with TRBD1 matching over 8 bases. The junction had 9 bases not matched to a gene; V was cut back by 7 bases and J by 8 bases. The CDR3 runs to 13 residues. The germline CDR1 and CDR2 sequences are SQVTM and ANQGSEA. In DNA form, the CDR3 reads TGCAGCGGTAAGGGACAGGCTGGCGAAAAACTGTTTTTT. Encoded protein: CSGKGQAGEKLFF.

The V call is TRBV9, the J call TRBJ1-3; the D gene is possibly TRBD1 (6 bases). Trimming took 4 bases from V and 2 from J, leaving 13 bases between them. The V gene's germline CDR1 is SGDLS and CDR2 YYNGEE. CDR3 size: 15 residues. The CDR3, as DNA: TGTGCCAGCAGCACCCTACAGGGCACTGGAAACACCATATATTTT. It is translated as CASSTLQGTGNTIYF.

The chain couples TRBV5-6 to TRBJ2-1; tentative D call: TRBD2 (5 bases). V dropped 4 bases and J dropped 10 bases, with 21 bases sitting between them. Germline V gives CDR1 SGHDT, CDR2 YYEEEE. The CDR3 is made up of 15 amino acids. CDR3 amino acids: CASSRRTPQTKEQFF. The CDR3, as DNA: TGTGCCAGCAGCCGGAGGACTCCACAGACTAAGGAGCAGTTCTTC.

This chain links TRBV5-1 with TRBJ2-3; D possibly corresponds to TRBD2 (6 bases). V was trimmed by 4 bases and J by 0 bases, leaving 15 bases between them. The CDR3 covers 16 residues. Germline assignment: CDR1 SGHRS and CDR2 YFSETQ. The CDR3 coding sequence is TGCGCCAGCAGCCCGGGGACTTCGACTAGCACAGATACGCAGTATTTT. This sequence encodes CASSPGTSTSTDTQYF.

The CDR3 here is CASSSPQGATYEQYF. Here the CDR3 DNA reads TGTGCCAGCAGTTCGCCGCAGGGGGCTACCTACGAGCAGTACTTC. V usage is TRBV27 and J usage is TRBJ2-7; 8 bases match TRBD1. The CDR3 runs to 15 residues. The J segment lost 2 bases and the V segment lost 4 bases, leaving 7 bases of the junction unmatched. Per the germline V gene, CDR1 is MNHEY and CDR2 is SMNVEV (reference sequence).

This chain joins TRBV12-5 and TRBJ2-4; tentative D call: TRBD2 (6 bases). Per germline, CDR1 LGHNT and CDR2 FRNRAP. Trimming cost V 2 bases and J 8 bases, with 13 bases left between them. The CDR3 is 14 residues long. The CDR3 DNA sequence: TGTGCTAGTGGTTTGATGGCTAGCGTGGACATTCAGTACTTC. This encodes CASGLMASVDIQYF.

This chain joins TRBV4-1 and TRBJ2-1; D is ambiguous. Germline assignment: CDR1 MGHRA and CDR2 YSYEKL. The ends were cut back, 0 bases at V and 8 bases at J, with 5 bases in the middle. The CDR3 extends over 12 amino acids. CDR3 residues: CASSQDLDEQFF. As DNA, the CDR3 is TGCGCCAGCAGCCAAGACCTTGATGAGCAGTTCTTC.

The chain uses TRBV28 and TRBJ2-7; D remains unclear. CDR1 is MDHEN, CDR2 SYDVKM, per germline. The CDR3 totals 14 residues. The germline V and J ends were trimmed by 6 bases and 6 bases, with 18 bases remaining between them. The CDR3 DNA is TGTGCCAGCAGCCTTGGTGGTAGCTCCCTCGAGCAGTACTTC. Its protein product is CASSLGGSSLEQYF.

This clone was counted a few times. This sequence joins TRBV6-5 and TRBJ2-1; 9 bases are a match to TRBD2. J gave up 4 bases and V 4 bases, and 8 bases lay outside the gene matches. Per germline, CDR1 MNHEY and CDR2 SVGAGI. This CDR3 region has 16 residues. The CDR3 here is CASSSSGLAPYNEQFF. CDR3 nucleotide sequence: TGTGCCAGCAGTTCGTCCGGACTAGCGCCGTACAATGAGCAGTTCTTC.

Only a few counts were recorded for this clone. The rearrangement links TRBV5-6 to TRBJ1-1; D is unclear. Germline CDR1 SGHDT, CDR2 YYEEEE. V was clipped by 0 bases and J by 0 bases, with 9 bases between them. This CDR3 contains 15 residues. The CDR3 loop is CASSLDSLVNTEAFF. The CDR3 bases are TGTGCCAGCAGCTTGGACAGCTTAGTGAACACTGAAGCTTTCTTT.

This chain links TRBV10-1 with TRBJ2-1, with D maybe TRBD2 (6 bases). The CDR3 length is 14 residues. Trimming removed 11 bases at V and 0 bases at J, with 14 bases between. Germline V CDR1 and CDR2: WNHNN, SYGVQD (reference sequence). The chain's CDR3 is CAGPAGSSYNEQFF. As DNA, the CDR3 is TGCGCCGGCCCCGCGGGAAGCTCCTACAATGAGCAGTTCTTC.

The chain carries TRBV19 and TRBJ2-1, with TRBD2 identical over 8 bases. The V gene's germline CDR1 is LNHDA and CDR2 SQIVND (reference sequence). The CDR3 is made up of 14 amino acids. V trimming: 7 bases; J trimming: 9 bases; junction bases outside the gene matches: 11. In nucleotides, the CDR3 is TGTGCCAGTAAGGCGGAGCGGGGGTTAAGTGAGCAGTTCTTC. Protein product: CASKAERGLSEQFF.

This rearrangement joins TRBV12-5 to TRBJ2-7; D gene uncertain. Per the germline V gene, CDR1 is LGHNT and CDR2 is FRNRAP. The length of the CDR3 is 10 residues. The ends were cut back, 3 bases at V and 7 bases at J, with 4 bases in the middle. The CDR3 DNA reads as TGTGCTAGTGGTTTACGGGAGCAGTACTTC. Its protein is CASGLREQYF.

V and J are TRBV13 and TRBJ2-7; TRBD1 matches at 9 bases. Germline V gives CDR1 PRHDT, CDR2 FYEKMQ (reference sequence). This CDR3 has 15 amino acids. V gave up 1 base and J gave up 4 bases; unmatched junction bases: 5. This chain's CDR3 is CASSLVPQGAYEQYF. CDR3 sequence (DNA): TGTGCCAGCAGCTTAGTACCACAGGGGGCGTACGAGCAGTACTTC.

The chain links TRBV30 to TRBJ2-2, with 12 positions matching TRBD1. Losses at the gene ends were 1 base for V and 7 bases for J; bases not matched to a gene: 13. The germline gives CDR1 GTSNPN, CDR2 SVGIG (reference sequence). This CDR3 contains 18 residues. CDR3 in amino acids: CAWSEGPGTGGGYGELFF. CDR3 DNA: TGTGCCTGGAGTGAGGGACCCGGGACAGGGGGCGGGTACGGGGAGCTGTTTTTT.

V gene TRBV7-9 combines with J gene TRBJ2-1; the match to TRBD2 covers 11 bases. This CDR3 is built from 16 residues. V lost 11 bases to trimming and J lost 0 bases; unmatched junction nucleotides: 9. Germline assignment: CDR1 SEHNR and CDR2 FQNEAQ (reference sequence). The CDR3: CAVGLAGGSSYNEQFF. The CDR3 DNA reads TGTGCCGTCGGTCTAGCGGGAGGTAGCTCCTACAATGAGCAGTTCTTC.

The rearrangement links TRBV30 to TRBJ2-3, with 13 bases aligning to TRBD2. The CDR3 totals 15 residues. J lost 0 bases, V lost 8 bases, and 5 bases had no gene match. The germline gives CDR1 GTSNPN, CDR2 SVGIG (reference sequence). In DNA form, the CDR3 reads TGTGCCGCCGGGACTAGCGGGATGAGCACAGATACGCAGTATTTT. This sequence encodes CAAGTSGMSTDTQYF.

The chain links TRBV6-1 to TRBJ2-7; weak D call: TRBD2 (5 bases). The CDR3 has 15 residues. V was shortened by 3 bases and J by 7 bases, with 19 bases between the two germline ends. In germline, CDR1 is MNHNS, CDR2 SASEGT. The CDR3 sequence: CASSDGSSGKYEQYF. CDR3 sequence (DNA): TGTGCCAGCAGTGATGGTAGCTCCGGGAAATATGAGCAGTACTTC.

The gene calls are TRBV12-5 and TRBJ2-1, with 12 positions matching TRBD2. V lost 6 bases to trimming and J lost 4 bases; unmatched junction nucleotides: 4. Germline CDR1 LGHNT, CDR2 FRNRAP. This CDR3 spans 15 amino acids. The CDR3: CASGTGTSGYNEQFF. The CDR3 nucleotides are TGTGCTAGTGGGACTGGGACTAGCGGGTACAATGAGCAGTTCTTC.